The T cell receptor beta chain under discussion was sequenced for a study of blood T cell repertoires in COVID-19. Study-wide background: From the United States, Italy and Spain came samples of acute and convalescent COVID-19. Sources were T cells, B-cell-depleted T cells, or PBMCs; the material itself was cDNA or gDNA.

V trimming: 6 bases; J trimming: 2 bases; junction bases outside the gene matches: 11. This CDR3 is 16 amino acids long. Germline V lookup: CDR1 KGHSH, CDR2 LQKENI. Sequencing was performed with immunoSEQ multiplex PCR; in TCRdb, only in-frame clones are kept and a portion is missing. The sample lists 150,000 to 250,000 clones, roughly 80% occurring once. Seattle participants joined during active infection and were tracked over time. The chain has TRBV18 and TRBJ2-3; 7 bases are shared with TRBD2. Sequencing used peripheral blood. The sequence derives from a woman between 40 and 55 years old with COVID-19, enrolled during active disease. CDR3 residues: CASSPKASGYTDTQYF. In DNA, the CDR3 is TGTGCCAGCTCGCCCAAGGCTAGCGGATACACAGATACGCAGTATTTT.